Below are 31 T cell receptor beta chains sequenced from a single sample in a study of T cell responses to AZD1222 COVID-19 vaccine. Profiling relied on immunoSEQ multiplex PCR, and the TCRdb table lists in-frame clones only, not all of them. The sample records 180,000 or so clones, roughly 94% being singletons. Specimen: peripheral blood, collected 28 days after the second AZD1222 dose. These receptors all stem from an adult who received the AZD1222 COVID-19 vaccine.

CDR3 in DNA: TGTGCCAGCAGCCAAGAAGGTTACATAGGGCCAGATACGCAGTATTTT. Protein: CASSQEGYIGPDTQYF. V usage is TRBV14 and J usage is TRBJ2-3, with no clear D. The CDR3 has 16 amino acids. Trimming stripped 0 bases from V and 4 bases from J, with 14 bases between. The V gene's germline CDR1 is SGHDN and CDR2 FVKESK.

The rearrangement uses TRBV6-6 and TRBJ1-1; TRBD1 might be the D (5 bases). Germline V gene sequence: CDR1 MNHNY, CDR2 SVGAGI (reference sequence). The CDR3 totals 16 residues. V was trimmed by 5 bases and J by 4 bases, leaving 20 bases between them. The CDR3 sequence is CASSGGEGRRVTEAFF. CDR3 nucleotide sequence: TGTGCCAGCAGTGGGGGAGAGGGCAGGAGGGTCACTGAAGCTTTCTTT.

V usage is TRBV5-4 and J usage is TRBJ2-1; 12 bases map to TRBD2. The length of the CDR3 is 16 residues. Germline V CDR1 and CDR2: SGHNT, YYREEE (reference sequence). With 4 bases clipped from V and 10 bases from J, the junction kept 12 bases outside the gene matches. CDR3 sequence: CASSHMTSGSVKEQFF. Here the CDR3 DNA reads TGTGCCAGCAGCCACATGACTAGCGGGAGCGTTAAGGAGCAGTTCTTC. Looking up the rest from reference TRBV5-4 and TRBJ2-1 gives the full variable domain: ETGVTQSPTHLIKTRGQQVTLRCSSQSGHNTVSWYQQALGQGPQFIFQYYREEENGRGNFPPRFSGLQFPNYSSELNVNALELDDSALYLCASSHMTSGSVKEQFFGPGTRLTVL.

This sequence joins TRBV30 and TRBJ2-3; perhaps D is TRBD1 or TRBD2 (5 bases each). The CDR3 is made up of 14 amino acids. Between the trimmed V and J ends, which lost 1 base and 1 base, there was a span of 9 bases. Germline V gives CDR1 GTSNPN, CDR2 SVGIG (reference sequence). CDR3 protein: CAWSAGDRTDTQYF. The CDR3 coding sequence is TGTGCCTGGAGTGCCGGGGACCGCACAGATACGCAGTATTTT. The complete variable domain, with remaining parts taken from reference TRBV30 and TRBJ2-3, reads SQTIHQWPATLVQPVGSPLSLECTVEGTSNPNLYWYRQAAGRGLQLLFYSVGIGQISSEVPQNLSASRPQDRQFILSSKKLLLSDSGFYLCAWSAGDRTDTQYFGPGTRLTVL.

This chain links TRBV6-1 with TRBJ1-2; 11 positions match TRBD1. The CDR3 has 16 residues. The ends lost 2 bases at V and 7 bases at J; junction bases unmatched: 9. CDR1 and CDR2 from the germline V gene are MNHNS and SASEGT. The chain's CDR3 is CASSERRTGGAGGYTF. For the CDR3, the DNA is TGTGCCAGCAGTGAAAGGAGGACAGGGGGCGCGGGTGGCTACACCTTC.

The chain has TRBV29-1 and TRBJ1-5, with D unresolved. Germline V gene sequence: CDR1 SQVTM, CDR2 ANQGSEA. With 2 bases removed from V and 3 bases from J, the gap between germline ends came to 14 bases. The CDR3 spans 15 residues. CDR3 nucleotides: TGCAGCGTTGAAACCGGGTACGGAGTCAATCAGCCCCAGCATTTT. Translation: CSVETGYGVNQPQHF.

This clone has only one observation. This chain uses TRBV28 with TRBJ2-3; 15 bases map to TRBD2. V gave up 5 bases and J gave up 5 bases; unmatched junction bases: 5. Germline CDR1 and CDR2: MDHEN and SYDVKM. The CDR3 runs to 16 residues. This CDR3 reads CASSVGLAGGGDTQYF. In DNA form, the CDR3 reads TGTGCCAGCAGTGTGGGACTAGCGGGAGGAGGAGATACGCAGTATTTT.

The V and J genes are TRBV12-3 or TRBV12-4 and TRBJ2-7; D is unclear. The CDR3 consists of 11 residues. The V gene lost 3 bases and the J gene lost 3 bases, with 3 bases spanning the gap. The chain's CDR3 is CASSFSYEQYF. The CDR3 DNA sequence: TGTGCCAGCAGTTTTAGCTACGAGCAGTACTTC.

DNA for the CDR3: TGTGCCAGCAGCTTGGTTGAGACGCAGTATTTT. Translation: CASSLVETQYF. The chain carries TRBV5-6 and TRBJ2-3; D call uncertain. The V and J ends lost 0 bases and 9 bases respectively, with 5 bases between them. Germline V gene lookup returns CDR1 SGHDT and CDR2 YYEEEE. The CDR3 totals 11 residues.

This clone was recorded once. The V gene is TRBV27, the J gene TRBJ1-1, with 9 bases lining up with TRBD1. The CDR3 has 14 amino acids. The V segment lost 3 bases and the J segment 6 bases; nucleotides outside the gene matches: 5. Germline V gives CDR1 MNHEY, CDR2 SMNVEV (reference sequence). Written as DNA, the CDR3 is TGTGCCAGCAGTTTCAGACAGGGGGGGGCTGAAGCTTTCTTT. It encodes CASSFRQGGAEAFF.

This sequence joins TRBV21-1 and TRBJ1-6; the listed D gene, TRBD1, was not tested against the DNA. TRBV21-1 is reported as a pseudogene. The CDR3 is 16 amino acids. The DNA for the CDR3 is TGTGCCAGCAGCAAAAGTTTGGACAGGGAAAATTCACCCCTCCACTTT. Its protein product is CASSKSLDRENSPLHF.

The rearrangement joins TRBV27 to TRBJ1-1; 7 bases are a match to TRBD1. This CDR3 comprises 14 residues. Looked up from germline, CDR1 is MNHEY and CDR2 is SMNVEV (reference sequence). V was clipped by 6 bases and J by 4 bases; unmatched bases: 8. For the CDR3, the DNA is TGTGCCAGCAGCCTAGGGGACAGATTCACTGAAGCTTTCTTT. This sequence encodes CASSLGDRFTEAFF.

V gene TRBV6-5 combines with J gene TRBJ1-1, with D possibly TRBD1 on 5 matching bases. Germline loops: CDR1 MNHEY, CDR2 SVGAGI. V lost 6 bases, J lost 6 bases, and 14 bases lay in between. CDR3 size: 13 residues. In nucleotides, the CDR3 is TGTGCCAGCAGGACGGGGCTCGGCCCTGAAGCTTTCTTT. Translating it yields CASRTGLGPEAFF.

This clone was found once. This chain's CDR3 is CASSFVGGWDGTNTEAFF. CDR3 DNA: TGTGCCAGCAGCTTCGTGGGGGGCTGGGACGGAACGAACACTGAAGCTTTCTTT. This rearrangement joins TRBV5-6 to TRBJ1-1; D might be TRBD1 (6 bases). Germline CDR1 reads SGHDT; CDR2 reads YYEEEE. The CDR3 is 18 amino acids. The V end lost 2 bases, the J end lost 1 base, and 21 bases lay between the germline ends.

The genes are TRBV5-1 and TRBJ1-5, with 7 bases that match TRBD1. Germline CDR1 is SGHRS and CDR2 is YFSETQ. V was pared by 2 bases and J by 7 bases, with 6 bases of the junction left unmatched. The CDR3 is made up of 14 amino acids. In DNA form, the CDR3 reads TGCGCCAGCAGCTTCACAGGGGCGGGGCAGCCCCAGCATTTT. Protein: CASSFTGAGQPQHF.

The chain links TRBV5-8 to TRBJ2-3, with a possible D match to TRBD1 (5 bases). The CDR3 is 16 residues long. Germline CDR1 SGHTS, CDR2 YDEGEE. Trimming took off 2 bases at V and 5 bases at J, with 18 bases between the two ends. The CDR3 bases are TGTGCCAGCAGCTTACCGTTCAGGGTAGTCCTAGATACGCAGTATTTT. Translating it yields CASSLPFRVVLDTQYF.

The chain joins TRBV28 to TRBJ1-2; tentatively, D is TRBD1 (5 bases). This CDR3 is built from 13 residues. Germline V gives CDR1 MDHEN, CDR2 SYDVKM. Trimming removed 6 bases at V and 2 bases at J, with 10 bases between. CDR3 loop: CASSTTANYGYTF. The CDR3 nucleotides read TGTGCCAGCAGCACGACAGCAAACTATGGCTACACCTTC.

This chain connects TRBV27 to TRBJ2-1; D unclear. Germline assignment: CDR1 MNHEY and CDR2 SMNVEV (reference sequence). Trimming stripped 3 bases from V and 9 bases from J, with 12 bases between. The CDR3 consists of 13 residues. The CDR3 is CASSFVFKGEQFF. The CDR3 bases are TGTGCCAGCAGTTTCGTTTTTAAGGGTGAGCAGTTCTTC.

The chain combines TRBV28 with TRBJ1-2; no firm D call. V was pared by 2 bases and J by 3 bases, with 7 bases between. This CDR3 spans 13 amino acids. Germline lookup yields CDR1 MDHEN and CDR2 SYDVKM. CDR3 protein: CASSLTAYYGYTF. The CDR3 region has the DNA TGTGCCAGCAGTTTAACAGCCTACTATGGCTACACCTTC.

This chain connects TRBV19 to TRBJ1-1; 7 bases are a match to TRBD1. The CDR3 is 15 amino acids. Germline V gives CDR1 LNHDA, CDR2 SQIVND (reference sequence). The V segment lost 4 bases and the J segment 2 bases; nucleotides outside the gene matches: 7. The CDR3 sequence: CASSNYRGGNTEAFF. CDR3 nucleotides: TGTGCCAGTAGTAATTACAGGGGAGGAAACACTGAAGCTTTCTTT.

The V gene is TRBV28, the J gene TRBJ2-7, with 10 positions matching TRBD1. CDR1 and CDR2 from the germline V gene are MDHEN and SYDVKM. The CDR3 sequence is 18 residues long. Trimming removed 0 bases from V and 2 bases from J; junction bases left unmatched: 10. This CDR3 is CASSLWGRWGTGAYEQYF. Here the CDR3 DNA reads TGTGCCAGCAGTTTATGGGGTCGTTGGGGGACAGGGGCCTACGAGCAGTACTTC.

V gene TRBV7-9 combines with J gene TRBJ2-1, with no clear D. Trimming removed 1 base from V and 8 bases from J, with 12 bases in between. Per germline, CDR1 SEHNR and CDR2 FQNEAQ (reference sequence). CDR3 length equals 14 residues. The CDR3 DNA sequence: TGTGCCAGCAGCTTAGTTGATGGTATCCATGAGCAGTTCTTC. It translates to CASSLVDGIHEQFF.

The genes are TRBV10-3 and TRBJ1-3; perhaps TRBD1 as D (6 bases). This CDR3 is 12 amino acids long. The germline V gene has CDR1 ENHRY and CDR2 SYGVKD. Trimming cost V 10 bases and J 3 bases, with 10 bases left between them. This CDR3 reads CANKGGGNTIYF. The DNA of the CDR3 is TGTGCCAACAAGGGGGGTGGAAACACCATATATTTT.

This clone was recorded once. V usage is TRBV4-2 and J usage is TRBJ1-4; unclear D gene. V was trimmed by 0 bases and J by 8 bases, leaving 13 bases between them. This CDR3 is 15 amino acids long. Germline CDR1 is LGHNA and CDR2 is YNFKEQ. CDR3 bases: TGTGCCAGCAGCCAAGATAGGGTCTTACGAGAAAAACTGTTTTTT. It encodes CASSQDRVLREKLFF.

The genes are TRBV10-3 and TRBJ1-5, with D uncertain. The CDR3 totals 14 residues. The V gene lost 3 bases and the J gene lost 1 base, with 7 bases spanning the gap. Germline-derived CDR1 and CDR2 are ENHRY and SYGVKD. Here the CDR3 reads CAISEGGSNQPQHF. In nucleotides, the CDR3 is TGTGCCATCAGTGAAGGAGGGAGCAATCAGCCCCAGCATTTT.

The gene calls are TRBV19 and TRBJ1-2, with a weak D call TRBD1 (6 bases). The ends were cut back, 3 bases at V and 3 bases at J, with 20 bases in the middle. The CDR3 runs to 17 residues. Germline V CDR1 and CDR2: LNHDA, SQIVND (reference sequence). In DNA, the CDR3 is TGTGCCAGTAGTATCCTTCGGGGGGGCAGCGCTGACTATGGCTACACCTTC. It specifies CASSILRGGSADYGYTF.

This chain connects TRBV4-3 to TRBJ2-1; 10 nucleotides align to TRBD1. The trim removed 1 base at V and 0 bases at J, leaving 3 bases unmatched. Germline CDR1 reads LGHNA; CDR2 reads YSLEER. This CDR3 is built from 17 residues. The CDR3 region has the DNA TGCGCCAGCAGCCAAGGGGGACAGGGGAGCTCCTACAATGAGCAGTTCTTC. Translated: CASSQGGQGSSYNEQFF.

This rearrangement joins TRBV5-1 to TRBJ1-2, with 8 bases fitting TRBD1. From germline, CDR1 is SGHRS and CDR2 YFSETQ. This CDR3 has 13 residues. With 4 bases clipped from V and 6 bases from J, the junction kept 5 bases outside the gene matches. The CDR3 DNA reads as TGCGCCAGCAGCGTAGGACAGGGCGATGGCTACACCTTC. This translates into CASSVGQGDGYTF.

The CDR3 loop reads CASSEGGRGFNEKLFF. The DNA for the CDR3 is TGTGCCAGCAGTGAGGGGGGAAGGGGCTTTAATGAAAAACTGTTTTTT. V gene TRBV25-1 combines with J gene TRBJ1-4, with D possibly matching TRBD1 (5 bases). V was trimmed by 3 bases and J by 4 bases, leaving 15 bases between them. Germline V CDR1 and CDR2: MGHDK, SYGVNS. CDR3 length: 16 residues. Full variable domain (outside the CDR3, taken from reference TRBV25-1 and TRBJ1-4): EADIYQTPRYLVIGTGKKITLECSQTMGHDKMYWYQQDPGMELHLIHYSYGVNSTEKGDLSSESTVSRIRTEHFPLTLESARPSHTSQYLCASSEGGRGFNEKLFFGSGTQLSVL.

J is TRBJ2-3 and V is TRBV27, with D possibly being TRBD2 (5 bases). The CDR3 loop spans 14 amino acids. Germline CDR1 MNHEY, CDR2 SMNVEV (reference sequence). Trimming removed 7 bases at V and 2 bases at J, with 13 bases between. CDR3 nucleotides: TGTGCCAGCACCCACAAGGGAGACACAGATACGCAGTATTTT. Protein product: CASTHKGDTDTQYF.

In its sample, this clone was seen once. The rearrangement joins TRBV5-1 to TRBJ1-2; possibly TRBD1 for D (5 bases). CDR3 size: 14 residues. The V gene's germline CDR1 is SGHRS and CDR2 YFSETQ. The V and J ends lost 0 bases and 3 bases respectively, with 9 bases between them. CDR3 in amino acids: CASSLGQSDYGYTF. CDR3 nucleotides: TGCGCCAGCAGCTTGGGACAGTCGGACTATGGCTACACCTTC.